This TCR beta chain was sequenced during a study of cytomegalovirus exposure and HLA in healthy donors. Researchers ran the PCR with 60 Vbeta and 13 Jbeta primers. Clones were sequenced by immunoSEQ multiplex PCR, and TCRdb holds only the in-frame ones, with some missing. The sample yields more than 95,000 clones, around 72% seen once. The sequence derives from a man aged 25-40 years in good health and CMV-seronegative. The sequenced sample was PBMCs.

The CDR3 loop reads CASSVQGYNEQFF. Written as DNA, the CDR3 is TGTGCCAGCAGCGTACAGGGTTACAATGAGCAGTTCTTC. This rearrangement joins TRBV9 to TRBJ2-1; D perhaps matches TRBD1 (5 bases). Trimming stripped 1 base from V and 4 bases from J, with 6 bases between. The length of the CDR3 is 13 residues. Per germline, CDR1 SGDLS and CDR2 YYNGEE.